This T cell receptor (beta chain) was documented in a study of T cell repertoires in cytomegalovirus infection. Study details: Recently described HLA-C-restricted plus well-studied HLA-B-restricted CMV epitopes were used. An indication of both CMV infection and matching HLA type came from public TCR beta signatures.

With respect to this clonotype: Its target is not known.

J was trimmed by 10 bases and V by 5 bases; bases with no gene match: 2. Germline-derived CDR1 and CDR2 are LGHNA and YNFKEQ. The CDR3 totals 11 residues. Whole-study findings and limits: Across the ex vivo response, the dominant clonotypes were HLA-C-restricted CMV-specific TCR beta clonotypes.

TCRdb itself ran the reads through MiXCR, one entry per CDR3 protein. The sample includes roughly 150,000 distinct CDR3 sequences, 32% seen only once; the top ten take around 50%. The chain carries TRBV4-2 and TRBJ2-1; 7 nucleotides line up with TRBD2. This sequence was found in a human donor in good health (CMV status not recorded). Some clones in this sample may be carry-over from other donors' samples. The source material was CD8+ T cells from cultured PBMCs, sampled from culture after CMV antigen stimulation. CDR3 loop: CASSSTSEQFF. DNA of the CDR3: TGTGCCAGCAGCTCGACTAGCGAGCAGTTCTTC.